These T cell receptor beta chains were read from a single sample in a study of cytomegalovirus exposure and HLA in healthy donors. Data came from immunoSEQ multiplex PCR; TCRdb stores just in-frame clones and leaves some out. The sample has over 150,000 clones; around 73% are singletons. The sample consisted of PBMCs. These receptor sequences come from a young woman in good health and CMV-seronegative. Each CDR3 is given with its conserved first and last residue. D genes are given only for firm matches.

>13|TRBV2|TRBD2|TRBJ2-1
CASIGLATNEQFF
>14|TRBV7-7|-|TRBJ2-5
CASSSQGIQETQYF
>12|TRBV29-1|TRBD1|TRBJ2-7
CSVGQGYYEQYF
>14|TRBV7-9|TRBD2|TRBJ2-7
CATRNSGFSYEQYF
>14|TRBV27|-|TRBJ1-5
CASSNYRTAGPQHF
>12|TRBV29-1|TRBD1|TRBJ2-5
CSGNRGPETQYF
>14|TRBV27|-|TRBJ2-3
CASSLGRRGDTQYF
>15|TRBV19|-|TRBJ2-1
CASSIAGGPLNEQFF
>15|TRBV19|-|TRBJ2-1
CASSLTAVSVNEQFF
>13|TRBV29-1|-|TRBJ1-1
CSHGGWQDTEAFF
>13|TRBV7-2|-|TRBJ2-1
CASSSDYYNEQFF
>14|TRBV5-6|TRBD1|TRBJ2-7
CASSLGQGVYEQYF
>15|TRBV5-1|-|TRBJ1-3
CASSDVQGSGNTIYF
>16|TRBV9|TRBD2|TRBJ2-7
CASSTLSGGGSYEQYF
>13|TRBV19|-|TRBJ1-4
CASSGVGLEKLFF
>16|TRBV4-2|TRBD1|TRBJ2-5
CASSQDQGALGETQYF
>15|TRBV10-3|-|TRBJ1-2
CAISTAGNHDSGYTF
>14|TRBV27|-|TRBJ2-7
CASSLRVKNYEQYF
>15|TRBV5-1|TRBD1|TRBJ1-1
CASSDPGTGNTEAFF
>16|TRBV28|TRBD1|TRBJ1-4
CASSTTGGGWNEKLFF
>15|TRBV5-1|TRBD2|TRBJ2-1
CASSLGLAGGNEQFF
>15|TRBV30|TRBD1|TRBJ2-5
CACINPPGTGETQYF
>15|TRBV9|-|TRBJ2-3
CASSVDPSRADTQYF
>15|TRBV27|TRBD2|TRBJ2-7
CASSPSGRGSYEQYF
>15|TRBV6-5|TRBD2|TRBJ2-1
CASSLLAGLGDEQFF
>16|TRBV18|TRBD2|TRBJ2-1
CASSPVAGVSYNEQFF
>12|TRBV11-3|-|TRBJ2-2
CASSQGSGELFF
>15|TRBV4-1|TRBD2|TRBJ2-2
CASSQEELAVRGLFF
>12|TRBV30|TRBD1|TRBJ1-3
CAWKGQGNTIYF